What follows describes a single T cell receptor (beta chain). Its antigen is not known. The protocol was immunoSEQ multiplex PCR, while the TCRdb copy is restricted to in-frame clones and leaves out a portion. The sample contains about 93,000 clones, nearly 90% of which appear only once. This sample is drawn from a study of T cell responses to AZD1222 COVID-19 vaccine. Findings and limits, study-wide: All repertoire sampling was performed exclusively after the peak T cell response.

The CDR3 loop spans 12 amino acids. V was cut by 8 bases and J by 5 bases, with 9 bases left in between. Germline V gene lookup returns CDR1 MNHNY and CDR2 SVGAGI (reference sequence). This receptor was identified in an adult in good health. This chain connects TRBV6-6 to TRBJ1-4, with D perhaps TRBD1 (6 bases). Sequences were derived from peripheral blood, sampled on day 0 of MenACWY control vaccination. The CDR3 nucleotides read TGTGCCAGCCTGCAGGGGAATGAAAAACTGTTTTTT. The encoded protein is CASLQGNEKLFF.